Listed here are 7 T cell receptor beta chains from one sample, sequenced in a study of cytomegalovirus exposure and HLA in healthy donors (dated by TCRdb to about 2017). Receptors were amplified or captured by the immunoSEQ multiplex PCR assay. The multiplex PCR relied on a mix of 60 forward primers for TCR Vbeta segments and 13 reverse primers for TCR Jbeta segments. In TCRdb, the immuneACCESS table is reduced to in-frame sequences with V and J assigned. These tables do not hold every clone; where another copy was compared, an unresolved V gene accounts for under half, and the others remain unexplained. This sample's listing comprises about 51,000 clones. Under 3% of the sample goes to the ten largest clones. Sequenced sample: PBMCs. The source of these receptors is a female donor in good health and CMV-seronegative.

The genes are TRBV5-1 and TRBJ2-7; the match to TRBD2 covers 8 bases. The germline gives CDR1 SGHRS, CDR2 YFSETQ. Trimming took 2 bases from V and 7 from J; bases not matched to a gene: 14. The CDR3 loop spans 16 amino acids. CDR3 in DNA: TGCGCCAGCAGCTTATCCCCGGGAGGGCCCTATGGGGAGCAGTACTTC. Translation gives CASSLSPGGPYGEQYF.

CDR3 loop: CAISASDGGLIEKLFF. The CDR3 DNA is TGTGCCATCAGTGCTTCCGACGGGGGGCTTATTGAAAAACTGTTTTTT. The chain combines TRBV10-3 with TRBJ1-4, with D maybe TRBD1 (6 bases). Trimming took off 4 bases at V and 7 bases at J, with 19 bases between the two ends. The CDR3 loop spans 16 amino acids. CDR1 is ENHRY, CDR2 SYGVKD, per germline.

The J gene is TRBJ1-1, the V gene TRBV5-1, with 9 bases fitting TRBD1. V was pared by 4 bases and J by 4 bases, with 14 bases of the junction left unmatched. The CDR3 totals 17 residues. Germline CDR1 reads SGHRS; CDR2 reads YFSETQ. CDR3: CASSPSPGQGMTTEAFF. The DNA for the CDR3 is TGCGCCAGCAGCCCAAGTCCGGGACAGGGTATGACCACTGAAGCTTTCTTT.

V is TRBV2 and J is TRBJ2-7; D call uncertain. With 6 bases removed from V and 11 bases from J, the gap between germline ends came to 11 bases. CDR3 length: 10 amino acids. CDR1 and CDR2 (germline): SNHLY, FYNNEI. CDR3 sequence (DNA): TGTGCCAGCAGGCTGGGCCGAAAGTACTTC. Its protein is CASRLGRKYF.

The chain carries TRBV18 and TRBJ2-5, with D possibly TRBD2 on 5 matching bases. The germline V gene encodes CDR1 KGHSH and CDR2 LQKENI. The V end lost 2 bases, the J end lost 7 bases, and 11 bases lay between the germline ends. The CDR3 covers 13 residues. CDR3: CASSPDRAGTQYF. The DNA of the CDR3 is TGTGCCAGCTCACCAGACCGGGCGGGGACCCAGTACTTC.

The chain employs TRBV5-1 and TRBJ1-2; TRBD1 matches 7 bases. After removal of 4 bases from V and 8 bases from J, the junction contained 11 bases not matched to a gene. The CDR3 extends over 14 amino acids. Germline V gene data show CDR1 as SGHRS and CDR2 as YFSETQ. CDR3 sequence (DNA): TGCGCCAGCAGCGGAGAGACAGGGCAGCGGGGCTACACCTTC. Translation gives CASSGETGQRGYTF.

CDR3 nucleotide sequence: TGTGCCAGCAGTTTATCGGAGAGCTATGGCTACACCTTC. This gives the protein CASSLSESYGYTF. The chain combines TRBV27 with TRBJ1-2, with unresolved D. Between the trimmed V and J ends, which lost 0 bases and 4 bases, there was a span of 6 bases. The CDR3 contains 13 residues. CDR1 and CDR2 from the germline V gene are MNHEY and SMNVEV (reference sequence).